The 31 T cell receptor beta chains in this list originate from one sample, sequenced in a study of graft-versus-host responses after intestinal transplantation. Graft material was processed, releasing intraepithelial and lamina propria lymphocytes. The protocol was immunoSEQ multiplex PCR, while the TCRdb copy is restricted to in-frame clones and leaves out a portion. Among roughly 4,000 clones listed, approximately 70% were seen once. The sequences come from ileum tissue, collected 17 days after transplant. The origin of the receptors is a human patient who received an intestinal transplant, so some T cells may come from the graft donor.

This clone was counted a few times. V usage is TRBV7-8 and J usage is TRBJ2-7, with D uncertain. The CDR3 is 14 residues long. With 1 base removed from V and 5 bases from J, the gap between germline ends came to 12 bases. Germline V gene sequence: CDR1 SGHVS, CDR2 FQNEAQ. The CDR3 DNA sequence: TGTGCCAGCAGCTTAGTCGTCGGGTCCCACGAGCAGTACGTC. Translating gives CASSLVVGSHEQYV.

J is TRBJ2-3 and V is TRBV19, with D perhaps TRBD2 (5 bases). Trimming took off 6 bases at V and 2 bases at J, with 9 bases between the two ends. From germline, CDR1 is LNHDA and CDR2 SQIVND (reference sequence). The CDR3 totals 13 residues. The DNA of the CDR3 is TGTGCCAGTAGAGCGGAGGTCACAGATACGCAGTATTTT. It codes for CASRAEVTDTQYF.

The chain recombines TRBV6-5 with TRBJ1-1, with D possibly TRBD1 on 5 matching bases. V was pared by 5 bases and J by 1 base, with 14 bases between. CDR1 is MNHEY, CDR2 SVGAGI, per germline. The CDR3 spans 15 residues. CDR3 nucleotides: TGTGCCAGCAGTCCCCCAGGGAAGAGGAACACTGAAGCTTTCTTT. Translating it yields CASSPPGKRNTEAFF.

V gene TRBV28 combines with J gene TRBJ1-5; D uncertain. With 6 bases removed from V and 4 bases from J, the gap between germline ends came to 7 bases. The V gene's germline CDR1 is MDHEN and CDR2 SYDVKM. The length of the CDR3 is 12 residues. As DNA, the CDR3 is TGTGCCAGCAGGGGCTCGAATCAGCCCCAGCATTTT. This gives the protein CASRGSNQPQHF.

This clone was seen a single time. The V gene is TRBV30, the J gene TRBJ1-1, with 9 bases identical to TRBD1. Trimming took 3 bases from V and 1 from J; bases not matched to a gene: 6. Germline CDR1 GTSNPN, CDR2 SVGIG (reference sequence). The CDR3 has 15 residues. The CDR3 is CAWSGQGRGNTEAFF. The DNA of the CDR3 is TGTGCCTGGAGCGGACAGGGGCGGGGGAACACTGAAGCTTTCTTT.

V and J are TRBV5-8 and TRBJ2-4; 7 positions agree with TRBD1. This CDR3 has 17 amino acids. Germline V gives CDR1 SGHTS, CDR2 YDEGEE. The junction had 11 bases not matched to a gene; V was cut back by 4 bases and J by 1 base. The CDR3 sequence is CASSQELQGLAKNIQYF. The DNA of the CDR3 is TGTGCCAGCAGCCAAGAATTACAGGGGTTGGCCAAAAACATTCAGTACTTC.

The rearrangement uses TRBV9 and TRBJ2-3; 11 bases fit TRBD2. The junction had 9 bases not matched to a gene; V was cut back by 4 bases and J by 5 bases. CDR3 length: 16 residues. Germline V gene sequence: CDR1 SGDLS, CDR2 YYNGEE. CDR3 protein: CASSLIAGGPVDTQYF. The CDR3 bases are TGTGCCAGCAGCCTTATAGCGGGGGGGCCTGTAGATACGCAGTATTTT.

This chain connects TRBV30 to TRBJ2-7, with D tentatively TRBD2 (6 bases). The CDR3 is 13 amino acids. Deletions cut 2 bases from V and 3 bases from J, with 11 bases between. CDR1 GTSNPN and CDR2 SVGIG come from the germline V gene (reference sequence). This chain's CDR3 is CAWSQQGGYEQYV. In DNA form, the CDR3 reads TGTGCCTGGAGTCAGCAGGGAGGCTACGAGCAGTACGTC.

The chain links TRBV4-2 to TRBJ2-3; TRBD2 matches 7 bases. Germline V lookup: CDR1 LGHNA, CDR2 YNFKEQ. CDR3 length: 17 residues. The V gene end was trimmed by 1 base and the J gene end by 4 bases; junction bases not matched to a gene: 11. CDR3 sequence reads: CASSQGNGGGWADTQYF. As DNA, the CDR3 is TGTGCCAGCAGCCAAGGGAACGGGGGAGGGTGGGCAGATACGCAGTATTTT.

This clone has more than one count but fewer than ten. The rearrangement joins TRBV7-9 to TRBJ2-1; D is perhaps TRBD2 (6 bases). Germline values: CDR1 SEHNR, CDR2 FQNEAQ (reference sequence). V shed 2 bases and J shed 0 bases, with 14 bases lying between them. The CDR3 is made up of 17 amino acids. CDR3 coding DNA: TGTGCCAGCAGCTTAAAACTTGGGGGGTCCTCCTACAATGAGCAGTTCTTC. Translating it yields CASSLKLGGSSYNEQFF.

The chain couples TRBV7-2 to TRBJ1-4, with a possible D match to TRBD1 (5 bases). CDR3 length equals 14 residues. V was pared by 3 bases and J by 4 bases, with 9 bases between. CDR1 is SGHTA and CDR2 is FQGNSA in the germline V gene. This CDR3 is CASSFDSSNEKLFF. DNA of the CDR3: TGTGCCAGCAGCTTTGACAGCAGTAATGAAAAACTGTTTTTT.

The chain links TRBV5-8 to TRBJ2-5, with 7 bases fitting TRBD2. This CDR3 is 15 amino acids long. The V and J ends lost 0 bases and 0 bases, in that order; junction bases with no gene match: 2. Germline V lookup: CDR1 SGHTS, CDR2 YDEGEE. CDR3 bases: TGTGCCAGCAGCTTGGTGCGGGGGAACCAAGAGACCCAGTACTTC. This gives the protein CASSLVRGNQETQYF.

The rearrangement uses TRBV2 and TRBJ2-3; 7 bases align to TRBD1. V gave up 5 bases and J gave up 5 bases; unmatched junction bases: 4. This CDR3 spans 13 amino acids. From germline, CDR1 is SNHLY and CDR2 FYNNEI. The CDR3 loop is CASSRDRQDTQYF. The CDR3 bases are TGTGCCAGCAGTCGGGACAGACAAGATACGCAGTATTTT.

The chain couples TRBV6-1 to TRBJ2-3; D perhaps matches TRBD2 (7 bases). Trimming took 7 bases from V and 5 from J, leaving 16 bases between them. This CDR3 region has 14 residues. The germline V gene encodes CDR1 MNHNS and CDR2 SASEGT. The CDR3 DNA reads TGTGCCAGCATTTCGGGGGGCGCATTAGATACGCAGTATTTT. Encoded protein: CASISGGALDTQYF.

V and J are TRBV4-2 and TRBJ2-1, with a tentative D call TRBD2 (5 bases). V gave up 1 base and J gave up 8 bases, with 21 bases separating them. The CDR3 is made up of 17 amino acids. Germline V gene sequence: CDR1 LGHNA, CDR2 YNFKEQ. The DNA for the CDR3 is TGTGCCAGCAGCCAAGTTTTGAGTAGCCCACTAGGAGATGAGCAGTTCTTC. Encoded protein: CASSQVLSSPLGDEQFF.

This chain connects TRBV7-8 to TRBJ2-5; maybe TRBD1 (6 bases). Per the germline V gene, CDR1 is SGHVS and CDR2 is FQNEAQ. This CDR3 is built from 13 residues. V shed 6 bases and J shed 3 bases, with 11 bases lying between them. This CDR3 reads CASRSRTEETQYF. In DNA, the CDR3 is TGTGCCAGCAGGTCGAGGACAGAAGAGACCCAGTACTTC.

The rearrangement joins TRBV29-1 to TRBJ2-3, with TRBD2 matching 7 bases. CDR3 size: 13 residues. V shed 2 bases, J shed 1 base, and the junction held 0 bases outside the gene matches. In germline, CDR1 is SQVTM, CDR2 ANQGSEA. DNA for the CDR3: TGCAGCGTTGAAAGCGGGGGCACAGATACGCAGTATTTT. Amino acid sequence: CSVESGGTDTQYF.

CDR3 sequence: CASSEGGETYTDTQYF. The CDR3 DNA sequence: TGTGCCAGCAGCGAAGGAGGGGAAACTTACACAGATACGCAGTATTTT. The rearrangement uses TRBV7-9 and TRBJ2-3; possible D gene TRBD2, 6 bases. The V gene's germline CDR1 is SEHNR and CDR2 FQNEAQ (reference sequence). V lost 5 bases to trimming and J lost 2 bases, with 17 bases between them. This CDR3 has 16 amino acids.

The rearrangement joins TRBV4-1 to TRBJ1-4, with 12 positions matching TRBD1. CDR1 MGHRA and CDR2 YSYEKL come from the germline V gene. The V segment lost 1 base and the J segment 10 bases; nucleotides outside the gene matches: 4. The CDR3 is made up of 15 amino acids. The CDR3 nucleotides are TGCGCCAGCAGCCAAGTACGGGACAGGGGGCTAAAACTGTTTTTT. This encodes CASSQVRDRGLKLFF.

The chain employs TRBV2 and TRBJ2-1; 15 bases agree with TRBD2. Germline V gene data show CDR1 as SNHLY and CDR2 as FYNNEI. V was pared by 6 bases and J by 4 bases, with 4 bases of the junction left unmatched. The CDR3 has 16 amino acids. CDR3 protein: CASRGLAGGIYNEQFF. CDR3 nucleotide sequence: TGTGCCAGCAGAGGACTAGCGGGGGGGATATACAATGAGCAGTTCTTC. The whole variable domain, filled in from reference TRBV2 and TRBJ2-1, reads EPEVTQTPSHQVTQMGQEVILRCVPISNHLYFYWYRQILGQKVEFLVSFYNNEISEKSEIFDDQFSVERPDGSNFTLKIRSTKLEDSAMYFCASRGLAGGIYNEQFFGPGTRLTVL.

The chain joins TRBV7-9 to TRBJ1-6; 10 bases fit TRBD1. The CDR3 loop spans 16 amino acids. The ends lost 7 bases at V and 8 bases at J; junction bases unmatched: 11. Germline CDR1 and CDR2: SEHNR and FQNEAQ (reference sequence). The CDR3 reads CASNQGLGTGDSPLHF. Here the CDR3 DNA reads TGTGCCAGCAACCAGGGGCTTGGGACAGGGGATTCACCCCTCCACTTT.

V gene TRBV28 combines with J gene TRBJ2-3; TRBD2 agrees at 8 bases. This CDR3 region has 16 residues. Germline V CDR1 and CDR2: MDHEN, SYDVKM. After removal of 1 base from V and 2 bases from J, the junction contained 5 bases not matched to a gene. The CDR3 protein is CASSLSLAGFTDTQYF. In DNA form, the CDR3 reads TGTGCCAGCAGTTTATCGTTAGCGGGGTTCACAGATACGCAGTATTTT.

About this clone itself: Because it lacks the conserved phenylalanine or tryptophan at the end, this CDR3 is likely a read error. The DNA is omitted, as the CDR3 cannot be located on it reliably, and the CDR3 follows TCRdb's listing. This rearrangement joins TRBV6-1 to TRBJ1-2; the table's D call TRBD1 went unverified against the DNA. The CDR3 is 11 amino acids in total, end residues counted. Looked up from germline, CDR1 is MNHNS and CDR2 is SASEGT. The CDR3 loop is CASSDGTAKEV.

This clone occurred once. V is TRBV6-6 and J is TRBJ1-1; D is ambiguous. The CDR3 is 14 amino acids. Trimming shortened V by 6 bases and J by 2 bases, and 13 bases separated the two germline ends. Germline CDR1 is MNHNY and CDR2 is SVGAGI (reference sequence). CDR3 sequence: CASRPLRENTEAFF. The CDR3 region has the DNA TGTGCCAGCAGACCACTACGGGAAAACACTGAAGCTTTCTTT.

V is TRBV6-5 and J is TRBJ2-2, with a weak D call TRBD2 (5 bases). The ends were cut back, 7 bases at V and 1 base at J, with 13 bases in the middle. The CDR3 extends over 15 amino acids. CDR1 and CDR2 from the germline V gene are MNHEY and SVGAGI. The CDR3 nucleotides read TGTGCCAGCACCCGAGTCGAGGGGAACACCGGGGAGCTGTTTTTT. Its translation is CASTRVEGNTGELFF.

The chain has TRBV18 and TRBJ2-1; weak D call: TRBD1 (6 bases). CDR1 is KGHSH, CDR2 LQKENI, per germline. This CDR3 is built from 18 residues. The ends were cut back, 3 bases at V and 5 bases at J, with 23 bases in the middle. CDR3 loop: CASSPKENRAIGDNEQFF. The CDR3 region has the DNA TGTGCCAGCTCACCGAAGGAGAACAGGGCCATCGGGGACAATGAGCAGTTCTTC.

The genes are TRBV5-6 and TRBJ1-2, with a possible D match to TRBD1 (5 bases). Per the germline V gene, CDR1 is SGHDT and CDR2 is YYEEEE. The CDR3 runs to 13 residues. Between the trimmed V and J ends, which lost 2 bases and 5 bases, there was a span of 10 bases. The CDR3 reads CASSLTGRYGYTF. CDR3 bases: TGTGCCAGCAGCTTAACAGGACGTTATGGCTACACCTTC.

The chain has TRBV25-1 and TRBJ2-1, with D unresolved. The length of the CDR3 is 11 residues. V was shortened by 4 bases and J by 8 bases, with 6 bases between the two germline ends. Looked up from germline, CDR1 is MGHDK and CDR2 is SYGVNS. The CDR3 nucleotides read TGTGCCAGCAGTGGAGAGGATGAGCAGTTCTTC. It yields the protein CASSGEDEQFF.

By share of the sample, this clone is medium-sized (0.01 to 0.1%). J is TRBJ2-7 and V is TRBV6-4; perhaps TRBD1 as D (5 bases). This CDR3 is built from 14 residues. Germline lookup yields CDR1 MRHNA and CDR2 SNTAGT. Trimming shortened V by 4 bases and J by 2 bases, and 12 bases separated the two germline ends. CDR3 bases: TGTGCCAGCAGTGCCTCCGAGACAGCCTACGAGCAGTACGTC. Encoded protein: CASSASETAYEQYV.

This clone ranks as large (0.1 to 1%). V gene TRBV23-1 combines with J gene TRBJ2-7; D is possibly TRBD2 (5 bases). TRBV23-1 is flagged as an ORF with uncertain function. The CDR3 consists of 14 residues. Deletions cut 8 bases from V and 0 bases from J, with 14 bases between. CDR3 in amino acids: CASGKRDGSYEQYV. CDR3 DNA sequence: TGCGCCAGCGGGAAACGGGATGGCTCCTACGAGCAGTACGTC.

V gene TRBV7-6 combines with J gene TRBJ2-3; 10 bases agree with TRBD2. CDR1 SGHVS and CDR2 FNYEAQ come from the germline V gene. V shed 5 bases, J shed 6 bases, and the junction held 11 bases outside the gene matches. The CDR3 runs to 16 residues. The CDR3 DNA reads TGTGCCAGCAGCCCGTTCCCTAGCGGGAGCGGCGATACGCAGTATTTT. Protein product: CASSPFPSGSGDTQYF.